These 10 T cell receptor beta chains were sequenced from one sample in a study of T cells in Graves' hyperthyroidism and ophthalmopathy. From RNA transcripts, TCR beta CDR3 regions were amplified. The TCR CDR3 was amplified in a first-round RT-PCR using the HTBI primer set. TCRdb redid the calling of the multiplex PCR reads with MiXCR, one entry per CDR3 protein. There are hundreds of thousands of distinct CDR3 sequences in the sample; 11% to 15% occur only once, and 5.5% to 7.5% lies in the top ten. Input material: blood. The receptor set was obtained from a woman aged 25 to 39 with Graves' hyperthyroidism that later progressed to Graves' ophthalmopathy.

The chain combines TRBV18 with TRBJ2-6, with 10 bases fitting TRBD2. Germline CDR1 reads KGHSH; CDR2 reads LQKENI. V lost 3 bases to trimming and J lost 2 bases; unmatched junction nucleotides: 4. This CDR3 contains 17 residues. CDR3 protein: CASSPLAGVTGANVLTF. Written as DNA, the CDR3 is TGTGCCAGCTCACCCCTAGCGGGAGTCACTGGGGCCAACGTCCTGACTTTC.

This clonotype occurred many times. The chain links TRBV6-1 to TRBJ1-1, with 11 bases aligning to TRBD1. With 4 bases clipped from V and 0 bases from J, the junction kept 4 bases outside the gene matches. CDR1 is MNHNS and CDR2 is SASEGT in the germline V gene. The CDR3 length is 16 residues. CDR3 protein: CASSAGTGGLNTEAFF. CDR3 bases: TGTGCCAGCAGTGCCGGGACAGGGGGTTTGAACACTGAAGCTTTCTTT.

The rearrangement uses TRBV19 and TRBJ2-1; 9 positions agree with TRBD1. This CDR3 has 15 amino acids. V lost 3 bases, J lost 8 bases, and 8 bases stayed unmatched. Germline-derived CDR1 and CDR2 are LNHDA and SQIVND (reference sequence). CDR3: CASSIRTGVDHEQFF. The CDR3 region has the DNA TGTGCCAGTAGTATCCGGACAGGGGTAGACCATGAGCAGTTCTTC.

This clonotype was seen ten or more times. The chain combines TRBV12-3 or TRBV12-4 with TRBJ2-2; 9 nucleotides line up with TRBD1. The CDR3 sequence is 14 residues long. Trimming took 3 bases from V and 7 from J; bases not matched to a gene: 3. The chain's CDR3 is CASSLGDRVGELFF. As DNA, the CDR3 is TGTGCCAGCAGTTTGGGGGACAGGGTCGGGGAGCTGTTTTTT.

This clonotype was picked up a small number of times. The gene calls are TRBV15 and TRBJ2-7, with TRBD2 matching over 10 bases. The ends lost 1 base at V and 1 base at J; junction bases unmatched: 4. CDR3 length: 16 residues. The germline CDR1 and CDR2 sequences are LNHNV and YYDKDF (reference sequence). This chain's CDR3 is CATSRARTSGSYEQYF. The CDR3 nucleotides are TGTGCCACCAGCAGAGCGAGGACTAGCGGTTCCTACGAGCAGTACTTC.

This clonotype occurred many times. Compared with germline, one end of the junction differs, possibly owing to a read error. For the CDR3, the DNA is TGTGCCGGCAGCTTAGGACAGCTCACAGATACGCAGTATTTT. Encoded protein: CAGSLGQLTDTQYF. The V call is TRBV7-2, the J call TRBJ2-3, with TRBD1 as a possible D gene (6 bases). The CDR3 extends over 14 amino acids. Germline assignment: CDR1 SGHTA and CDR2 FQGNSA.

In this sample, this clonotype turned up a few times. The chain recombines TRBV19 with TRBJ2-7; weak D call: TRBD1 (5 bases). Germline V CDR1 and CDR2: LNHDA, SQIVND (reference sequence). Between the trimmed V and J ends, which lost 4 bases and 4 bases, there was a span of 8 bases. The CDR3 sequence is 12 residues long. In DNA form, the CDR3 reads TGTGCCAGTAGTAAAAGGGGATACGAGCAGTACTTC. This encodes CASSKRGYEQYF.

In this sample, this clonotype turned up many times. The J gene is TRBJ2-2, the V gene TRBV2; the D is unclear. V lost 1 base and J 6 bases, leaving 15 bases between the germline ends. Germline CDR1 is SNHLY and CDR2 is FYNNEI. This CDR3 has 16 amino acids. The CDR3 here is CASSEGRAGRAGELFF. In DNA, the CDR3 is TGTGCCAGCAGTGAAGGTCGGGCAGGCCGAGCCGGGGAGCTGTTTTTT.

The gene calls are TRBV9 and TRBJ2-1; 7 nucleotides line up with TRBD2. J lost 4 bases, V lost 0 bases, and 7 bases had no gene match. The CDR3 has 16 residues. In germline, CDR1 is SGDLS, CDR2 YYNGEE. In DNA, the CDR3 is TGTGCCAGCAGCGTAGAGGATCTAGCGGCATACAATGAGCAGTTCTTC. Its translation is CASSVEDLAAYNEQFF.

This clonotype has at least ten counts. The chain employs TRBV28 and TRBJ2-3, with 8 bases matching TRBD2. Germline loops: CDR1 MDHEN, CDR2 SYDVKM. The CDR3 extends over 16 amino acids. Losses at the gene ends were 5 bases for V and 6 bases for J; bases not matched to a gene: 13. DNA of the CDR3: TGTGCCAGCAGTCCCGGGGGGGAGCACCAAAGGGATACGCAGTATTTT. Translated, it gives CASSPGGEHQRDTQYF.